This entry lists 26 T cell receptor beta chains sequenced from one sample in a study of identical twins. TCRdb processed the 5' RACE reads anew with MiXCR; each CDR3 protein has one entry. The data show around 570,000 distinct CDR3 sequences, nearly 10% seen once. These same data were also listed under a study on yellow fever vaccine responses in identical twins.

The sequencing input was PBMCs. The receptors were gathered from a woman between 18 and 30 years old in good health.

This clonotype was detected many times. The chain couples TRBV4-3 to TRBJ2-7; a possible D gene is TRBD1 (5 bases). V lost 1 base, J lost 2 bases, and 9 bases lay in between. The CDR3 has 14 residues. Germline V gene data show CDR1 as LGHNA and CDR2 as YSLEER. The CDR3 bases are TGCGCCAGCAGCCAAGGACAGTTCACCTACGAGCAGTACTTC. This translates into CASSQGQFTYEQYF.

CDR3 in DNA: TGTGCCAGCAGCCAACAGGTTCGTGAGCAGTTCTTC. Translating it yields CASSQQVREQFF. This chain connects TRBV7-8 to TRBJ2-1; D is possibly TRBD1 (5 bases). The germline CDR1 and CDR2 sequences are SGHVS and FQNEAQ. The CDR3 has 12 amino acids. V shed 5 bases and J shed 9 bases, with 11 bases lying between them. Supplemented by reference TRBV7-8 and TRBJ2-1, the full variable domain reads GAGVSQSPRYKVAKRGQDVALRCDPISGHVSLFWYQQALGQGPEFLTYFQNEAQLDKSGLPSDRFFAERPEGSVSTLKIQRTQQEDSAVYLCASSQQVREQFFGPGTRLTVL.

This clonotype has just a few counts. This chain connects TRBV2 to TRBJ2-3; no clear D gene. The CDR3 covers 15 residues. V was trimmed by 8 bases and J by 1 base, leaving 16 bases between them. The V gene's germline CDR1 is SNHLY and CDR2 FYNNEI. Here the CDR3 DNA reads TGTGCCAGCCAGGCGTCCACACCCGGCACAGATACGCAGTATTTT. Translation: CASQASTPGTDTQYF.

This clonotype was seen repeatedly, ten times or more. The chain employs TRBV15 and TRBJ2-7; either TRBD1 or TRBD2 may supply D (5 bases each). Trimming removed 4 bases from V and 4 bases from J, with 14 bases in between. CDR1 LNHNV and CDR2 YYDKDF come from the germline V gene (reference sequence). The CDR3 extends over 14 amino acids. CDR3 bases: TGTGCCACCAGCACTGACCGGGACGGATACGAGCAGTACTTC. It codes for CATSTDRDGYEQYF.

On this clonotype itself: Since a much larger clone is just one base distant, this may be a read error. The CDR3 reads CASLYPAGGQETQYF. The CDR3 DNA reads as TGTGCCAGCCTGTATCCAGCGGGAGGGCAAGAGACCCAGTACTTC. The rearrangement joins TRBV2 to TRBJ2-5; 10 bases are a match to TRBD2. Germline loops: CDR1 SNHLY, CDR2 FYNNEI. The length of the CDR3 is 15 residues. The ends lost 8 bases at V and 2 bases at J; junction bases unmatched: 8.

This clonotype was recorded many times. The gene calls are TRBV6-2 or TRBV6-3 and TRBJ2-7; 12 nucleotides match TRBD2. J was trimmed by 6 bases and V by 5 bases; bases with no gene match: 11. CDR1 MNHEY and CDR2 SVGEGT come from the germline V gene. CDR3 length: 16 amino acids. The CDR3: CASSARTSGILFEQYF. CDR3 sequence (DNA): TGTGCCAGCAGTGCCAGGACTAGCGGGATCCTGTTCGAGCAGTACTTC.

The chain joins TRBV7-9 to TRBJ2-6, with D perhaps given as TRBD1 or TRBD2 (5 bases each). The CDR3 covers 14 residues. With 7 bases removed from V and 2 bases from J, the gap between germline ends came to 9 bases. Germline CDR1 reads SEHNR; CDR2 reads FQNEAQ (reference sequence). The chain's CDR3 is CASIRDPGANVLTF. CDR3 coding DNA: TGTGCCAGCATTCGGGACCCTGGGGCCAACGTCCTGACTTTC.

This clonotype was counted ten times or more. This chain links TRBV4-3 with TRBJ2-7, with 8 nucleotides matching TRBD2. The CDR3 totals 15 residues. Trimming removed 2 bases from V and 2 bases from J; junction bases left unmatched: 5. Germline CDR1 LGHNA, CDR2 YSLEER. The CDR3 spells CASSQSSGLAYEQYF. The DNA of the CDR3 is TGCGCCAGCAGCCAATCCTCGGGACTAGCCTACGAGCAGTACTTC.

This clonotype showed up many times. The CDR3 nucleotides read TGTGCCAGCAGCCAAGTAAGAGCCGAAGCTTTCTTT. This translates into CASSQVRAEAFF. The chain employs TRBV3-1 and TRBJ1-1; D remains unclear. The germline V gene encodes CDR1 LGHDT and CDR2 YNNKEL (reference sequence). This CDR3 has 12 amino acids. Trimming took off 1 base at V and 8 bases at J, with 8 bases between the two ends.

This clonotype was detected ten times or more. The chain carries TRBV20-1 and TRBJ2-1; D remains unclear. The CDR3 runs to 16 residues. Germline CDR1 and CDR2: DFQATT and SNEGSKA (reference sequence). V gave up 0 bases and J gave up 1 base, with 13 bases separating them. The DNA for the CDR3 is TGCAGTGCTAGAGATGTGTGGCTAGTATCCTACAATGAGCAGTTCTTC. Translated, it gives CSARDVWLVSYNEQFF.

The rearrangement links TRBV11-3 to TRBJ2-1; no clear D gene. The germline V and J ends were trimmed by 7 bases and 4 bases, with 11 bases remaining between them. CDR3 length: 13 residues. Germline CDR1 and CDR2: SGHNT and YENEEA. CDR3 nucleotides: TGTGCCAGCACGACCGTCTCTTACAATGAGCAGTTCTTC. Protein product: CASTTVSYNEQFF.

This clonotype has at least ten counts. V usage is TRBV15 and J usage is TRBJ2-3; TRBD2 matches 10 bases. The germline gives CDR1 LNHNV, CDR2 YYDKDF (reference sequence). The junction had 9 bases not matched to a gene; V was cut back by 0 bases and J by 3 bases. The CDR3 length is 18 residues. The CDR3 here is CATSRDVWASGGTDTQYF. DNA of the CDR3: TGTGCCACCAGCAGAGATGTTTGGGCTAGCGGGGGAACAGATACGCAGTATTTT.

This clonotype was detected a few times. The chain couples TRBV10-2 to TRBJ2-5; the match to TRBD2 covers 13 bases. Trimming at V came to 4 bases and at J to 2 bases, leaving 4 bases not matched to a gene. CDR1 is WSHSY, CDR2 SAAADI, per germline. This CDR3 is built from 16 residues. CDR3: CASSGGTSGVQETQYF. The CDR3 coding sequence is TGCGCCAGCAGTGGGGGGACTAGCGGGGTGCAAGAGACCCAGTACTTC.

This clonotype was counted at least ten times. DNA for the CDR3: TGTGCCAGCGTAAAAAGGGGGGGACTATACACAGATACGCAGTATTTT. This gives the protein CASVKRGGLYTDTQYF. The chain combines TRBV7-8 with TRBJ2-3; the D gene is possibly TRBD2 (7 bases). The CDR3 is 16 residues long. Germline loops: CDR1 SGHVS, CDR2 FQNEAQ. Trimming removed 8 bases from V and 2 bases from J, with 20 bases in between.

This clonotype was seen many times. The chain couples TRBV6-2 or TRBV6-3 to TRBJ2-7; D is unclear. There are 11 residues in the CDR3. V shed 5 bases and J shed 3 bases, with 5 bases lying between them. The germline V gene has CDR1 MNHEY and CDR2 SVGEGT. The CDR3 coding sequence is TGTGCCAGCAGTAGGGTCTACGAGCAGTACTTC. Amino acid sequence: CASSRVYEQYF.

The chain uses TRBV27 and TRBJ2-2, with D tentatively TRBD1 (6 bases). The CDR3 has 14 amino acids. V was pared by 8 bases and J by 4 bases, with 14 bases between. Per germline, CDR1 MNHEY and CDR2 SMNVEV (reference sequence). The CDR3 DNA reads as TGTGCCAGCGGTACAGGGTGGGCCACCGGGGAGCTGTTTTTT. Its translation: CASGTGWATGELFF.

This clonotype was seen repeatedly, ten times or more. CDR3 sequence reads: CASILEAGVPGELFF. The CDR3, as DNA: TGTGCCAGCATCTTAGAGGCAGGGGTTCCCGGGGAGCTGTTTTTT. V and J are TRBV12-3 or TRBV12-4 and TRBJ2-2; a possible D gene is TRBD1 (6 bases). The CDR3 loop spans 15 amino acids. V was cut by 7 bases and J by 6 bases, with 18 bases left in between.

In this sample, this clonotype turned up many times. The chain is built from TRBV19 and TRBJ2-1, with TRBD2 identical over 7 bases. Germline values: CDR1 LNHDA, CDR2 SQIVND (reference sequence). The CDR3 length is 15 residues. V gave up 0 bases and J gave up 5 bases; unmatched junction bases: 4. This CDR3 reads CASSIEAGHNNEQFF. The CDR3 DNA is TGTGCCAGTAGTATAGAAGCGGGGCATAACAATGAGCAGTTCTTC.

This clonotype occurred many times. The chain links TRBV29-1 to TRBJ2-5, with 8 bases matching TRBD1. After removal of 4 bases from V and 5 bases from J, the junction contained 9 bases not matched to a gene. Per germline, CDR1 SQVTM and CDR2 ANQGSEA. The CDR3 consists of 14 residues. Written as DNA, the CDR3 is TGCAGCGTTGCGGTCAGGGGGCAAAGCGAGACCCAGTACTTC. Its translation: CSVAVRGQSETQYF.

This clonotype was detected ten times or more. The V gene is TRBV20-1, the J gene TRBJ2-1; 8 bases match TRBD2. Losses at the gene ends were 7 bases for V and 6 bases for J; bases not matched to a gene: 5. CDR3 length equals 12 residues. Germline values: CDR1 DFQATT, CDR2 SNEGSKA (reference sequence). Here the CDR3 reads CSGAGASNEQFF. As DNA, the CDR3 is TGCAGTGGAGCGGGAGCCTCCAATGAGCAGTTCTTC.

This clonotype was seen more than once but under ten times. The V and J genes are TRBV29-1 and TRBJ2-5; 9 nucleotides line up with TRBD2. Germline CDR1 SQVTM, CDR2 ANQGSEA. The length of the CDR3 is 14 residues. Trimming cost V 4 bases and J 2 bases; bases outside gene matches: 5. In DNA, the CDR3 is TGCAGCGTTGTTTGGGCGGGGGGGCAAGAGACCCAGTACTTC. Amino acid sequence: CSVVWAGGQETQYF.

The chain joins TRBV10-3 to TRBJ2-2, with D possibly being TRBD2 (5 bases). The CDR3 covers 15 residues. In germline, CDR1 is ENHRY, CDR2 SYGVKD. Trimming cost V 4 bases and J 6 bases, with 15 bases left between them. The CDR3 region is CAISVLADAPGELFF. CDR3 bases: TGTGCCATCAGTGTTCTAGCTGATGCACCCGGGGAGCTGTTTTTT.

The genes are TRBV15 and TRBJ2-6; no reliable D call. This CDR3 region has 17 residues. From germline, CDR1 is LNHNV and CDR2 YYDKDF (reference sequence). V dropped 6 bases and J dropped 0 bases, with 15 bases sitting between them. CDR3: CATRTGLGSSGANVLTF. CDR3 DNA sequence: TGTGCCACCAGGACCGGGCTCGGATCCTCTGGGGCCAACGTCCTGACTTTC.

This clonotype has just a few counts. The rearrangement uses TRBV20-1 and TRBJ2-4; no firm D call. Trimming removed 6 bases from V and 0 bases from J, with 15 bases in between. The CDR3 is made up of 15 amino acids. In germline, CDR1 is DFQATT, CDR2 SNEGSKA (reference sequence). In DNA form, the CDR3 reads TGCAGTGCAACCGGTCGTCAGAAAGCCAAAAACATTCAGTACTTC. This gives the protein CSATGRQKAKNIQYF.

The rearrangement links TRBV15 to TRBJ2-7; possible D gene TRBD2, 6 bases. Germline V CDR1 and CDR2: LNHNV, YYDKDF (reference sequence). V lost 0 bases to trimming and J lost 5 bases, with 17 bases between them. The CDR3 extends over 16 amino acids. The DNA of the CDR3 is TGTGCCACCAGCAGAGATGCGGCTAGCGTGACAGACGAGCAGTACTTC. Translating gives CATSRDAASVTDEQYF.

This clonotype was observed at least ten times. The junction departs from the called germline gene at one end, perhaps through a read error. Written as DNA, the CDR3 is TGTGCCAGCAGCTTATCGGTGAGCTCCTACGAGCAGTACTTC. Its translation is CASSLSVSSYEQYF. The J gene is TRBJ2-7, the V gene TRBV27; no firm D call. Germline V gives CDR1 MNHEY, CDR2 SMNVEV (reference sequence). The CDR3 contains 14 residues.